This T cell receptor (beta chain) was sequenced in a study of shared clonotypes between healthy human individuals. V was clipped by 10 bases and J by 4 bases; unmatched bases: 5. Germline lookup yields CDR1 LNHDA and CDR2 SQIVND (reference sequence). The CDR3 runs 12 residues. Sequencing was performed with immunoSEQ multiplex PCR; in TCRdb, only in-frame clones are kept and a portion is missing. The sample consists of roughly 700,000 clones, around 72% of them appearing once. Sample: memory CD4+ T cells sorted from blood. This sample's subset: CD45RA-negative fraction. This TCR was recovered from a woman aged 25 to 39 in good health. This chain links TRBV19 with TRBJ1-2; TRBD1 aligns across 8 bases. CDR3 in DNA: TGTGCCACCCGACAGGGGTTCTATGGCTACACCTTC. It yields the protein CATRQGFYGYTF. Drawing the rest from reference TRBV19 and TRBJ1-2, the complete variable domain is DGGITQSPKYLFRKEGQNVTLSCEQNLNHDAMYWYRQDPGQGLRLIYYSQIVNDFQKGDIAEGYSVSREKKESFPLTVTSAQKNPTAFYLCATRQGFYGYTFGSGTRLTVV.